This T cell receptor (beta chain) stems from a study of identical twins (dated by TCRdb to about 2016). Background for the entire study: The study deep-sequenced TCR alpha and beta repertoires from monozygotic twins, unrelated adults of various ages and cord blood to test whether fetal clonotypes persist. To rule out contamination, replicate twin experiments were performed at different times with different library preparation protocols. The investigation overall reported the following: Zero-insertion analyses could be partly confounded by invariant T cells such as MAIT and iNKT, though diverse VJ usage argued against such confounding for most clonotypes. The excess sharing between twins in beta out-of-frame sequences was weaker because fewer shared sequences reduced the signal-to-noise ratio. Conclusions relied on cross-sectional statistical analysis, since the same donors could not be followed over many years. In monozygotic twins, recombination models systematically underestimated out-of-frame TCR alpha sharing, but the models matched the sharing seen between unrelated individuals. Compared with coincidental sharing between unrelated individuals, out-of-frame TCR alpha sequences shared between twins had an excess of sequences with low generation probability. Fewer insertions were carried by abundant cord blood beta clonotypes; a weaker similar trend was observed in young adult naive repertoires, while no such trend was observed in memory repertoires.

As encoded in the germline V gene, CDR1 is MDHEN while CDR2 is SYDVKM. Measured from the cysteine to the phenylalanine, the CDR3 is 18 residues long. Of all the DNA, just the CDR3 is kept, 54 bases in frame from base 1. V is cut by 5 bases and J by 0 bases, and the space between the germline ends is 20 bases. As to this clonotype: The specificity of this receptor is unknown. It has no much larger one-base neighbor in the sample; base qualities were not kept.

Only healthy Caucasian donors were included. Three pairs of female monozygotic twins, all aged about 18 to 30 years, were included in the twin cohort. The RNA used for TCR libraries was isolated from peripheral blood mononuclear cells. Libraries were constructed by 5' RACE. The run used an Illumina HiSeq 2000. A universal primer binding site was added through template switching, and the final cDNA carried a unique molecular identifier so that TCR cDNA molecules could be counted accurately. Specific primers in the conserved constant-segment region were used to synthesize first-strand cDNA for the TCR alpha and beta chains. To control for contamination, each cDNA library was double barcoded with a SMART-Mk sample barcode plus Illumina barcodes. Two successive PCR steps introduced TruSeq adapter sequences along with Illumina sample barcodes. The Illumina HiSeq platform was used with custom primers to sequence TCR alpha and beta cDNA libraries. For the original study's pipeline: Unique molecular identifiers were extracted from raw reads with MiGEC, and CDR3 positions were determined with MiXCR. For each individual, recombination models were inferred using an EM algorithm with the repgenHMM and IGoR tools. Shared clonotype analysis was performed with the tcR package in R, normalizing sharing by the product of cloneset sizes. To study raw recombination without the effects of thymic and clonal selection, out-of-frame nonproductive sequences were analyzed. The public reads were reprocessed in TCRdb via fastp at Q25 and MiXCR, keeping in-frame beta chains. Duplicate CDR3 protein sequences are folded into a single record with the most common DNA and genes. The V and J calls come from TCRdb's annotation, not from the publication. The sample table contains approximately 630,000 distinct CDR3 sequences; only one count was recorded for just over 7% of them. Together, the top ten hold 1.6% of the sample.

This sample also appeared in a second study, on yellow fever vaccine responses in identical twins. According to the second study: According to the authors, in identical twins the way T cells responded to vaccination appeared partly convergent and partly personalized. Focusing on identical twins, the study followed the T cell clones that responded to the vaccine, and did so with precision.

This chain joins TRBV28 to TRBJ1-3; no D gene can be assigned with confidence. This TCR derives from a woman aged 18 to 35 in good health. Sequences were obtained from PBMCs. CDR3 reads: CASSLPGSVTDSGNTIYF. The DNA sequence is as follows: TGTGCCAGCAGTCTACCTGGCTCCGTAACTGACTCTGGAAACACCATATATTTT.